One sample yielded the 16 T cell receptor beta chains listed below, sequenced in a study of blood T cell repertoires in COVID-19. Libraries were prepared by immunoSEQ multiplex PCR; TCRdb keeps only in-frame clonotypes and omits some of them. The sample records fewer than 65,000 clones, around 89% being singletons. The sequencing sample was made of peripheral blood. Receptor source: a man in his 60s with acute or convalescent COVID-19.

The chain carries TRBV7-8 and TRBJ2-2; D is ambiguous. Germline V gene data show CDR1 as SGHVS and CDR2 as FQNEAQ. The CDR3 consists of 15 residues. V was trimmed by 6 bases and J by 1 base, leaving 12 bases between them. This CDR3 reads CASRPTSGNTGELFF. CDR3 coding DNA: TGTGCCAGCAGACCAACTTCCGGGAACACCGGGGAGCTGTTTTTT.

This chain connects TRBV3-1 (or the pseudogene TRBV3-2) to TRBJ1-1; a possible D gene is TRBD1 (5 bases). Per germline, CDR1 LGHDT and CDR2 YNNKEL (reference sequence). The length of the CDR3 is 15 residues. V lost 3 bases, J lost 3 bases, and 14 bases lay in between. The CDR3 loop is CASSQGGPRDTEAFF. The CDR3 DNA reads as TGTGCCAGCAGCCAGGGGGGACCTAGGGACACTGAAGCTTTCTTT.

The gene calls are TRBV5-1 and TRBJ2-2; the D gene is possibly TRBD2 (7 bases). CDR1 is SGHRS and CDR2 is YFSETQ in the germline V gene. There are 15 residues in the CDR3. Between the trimmed V and J ends, which lost 5 bases and 4 bases, there was a span of 15 bases. In nucleotides, the CDR3 is TGCGCCAGCAGTTCCTATGCGGGGGCCACCGGGGAGCTGTTTTTT. Amino acid sequence: CASSSYAGATGELFF.

The chain uses TRBV19 and TRBJ2-7; possibly TRBD2 for D (5 bases). V lost 5 bases and J 3 bases, leaving 11 bases between the germline ends. The CDR3 runs 13 residues. CDR1 and CDR2 from the germline V gene are LNHDA and SQIVND (reference sequence). CDR3 bases: TGTGCCAGTAGTTTTCCCGGGATCTACGAGCAGTACTTC. It yields the protein CASSFPGIYEQYF.

This clone appeared a single time. The gene calls are TRBV19 and TRBJ1-3; D ambiguous. Germline V gene lookup returns CDR1 LNHDA and CDR2 SQIVND (reference sequence). The CDR3 consists of 14 residues. Trimming removed 5 bases from V and 4 bases from J, with 12 bases in between. The CDR3, as DNA: TGTGCCAGTAGTTCCCCAGCGGCAGGAAACACCATATATTTT. It translates to CASSSPAAGNTIYF.

The V and J genes are TRBV13 and TRBJ2-3, with TRBD2 identical over 7 bases. The V and J ends lost 0 bases and 0 bases, in that order; junction bases with no gene match: 6. The CDR3 contains 17 residues. From germline, CDR1 is PRHDT and CDR2 FYEKMQ (reference sequence). The CDR3 is CASSLGLGGGSTDTQYF. CDR3 coding DNA: TGTGCCAGCAGCTTAGGCCTTGGGGGGGGTAGCACAGATACGCAGTATTTT.

The V call is TRBV30, the J call TRBJ1-3, with 7 nucleotides matching TRBD1. Germline V gene data show CDR1 as GTSNPN and CDR2 as SVGIG (reference sequence). The CDR3 is made up of 15 amino acids. Trimming removed 2 bases from V and 0 bases from J; junction bases left unmatched: 4. DNA of the CDR3: TGTGCCTGGAGTCGACAGGGCAGCTCTGGAAACACCATATATTTT. Protein product: CAWSRQGSSGNTIYF.

This rearrangement joins TRBV25-1 to TRBJ2-3, with 7 bases lining up with TRBD2. J was trimmed by 0 bases and V by 3 bases; bases with no gene match: 3. Germline V gene sequence: CDR1 MGHDK, CDR2 SYGVNS. The CDR3 sequence is 15 residues long. The CDR3 nucleotides are TGTGCCAGCAGTGACGCGGGGGTTAGCACAGATACGCAGTATTTT. Translation: CASSDAGVSTDTQYF. Variable domain in full (rest from reference TRBV25-1 and TRBJ2-3): EADIYQTPRYLVIGTGKKITLECSQTMGHDKMYWYQQDPGMELHLIHYSYGVNSTEKGDLSSESTVSRIRTEHFPLTLESARPSHTSQYLCASSDAGVSTDTQYFGPGTRLTVL.

The chain joins TRBV5-1 to TRBJ2-7; D is perhaps TRBD1 (7 bases). Trimming cost V 3 bases and J 6 bases, with 16 bases left between them. CDR3 length equals 14 residues. CDR1 is SGHRS, CDR2 YFSETQ, per germline. CDR3 coding DNA: TGCGCCAGCAGCTGGACTACGACAGGGACCGAGCAGTACTTC. Translation gives CASSWTTTGTEQYF.

The chain recombines TRBV7-8 with TRBJ2-7; 8 nucleotides agree with TRBD1. This CDR3 is built from 15 residues. V lost 4 bases to trimming and J lost 7 bases; unmatched junction nucleotides: 12. Germline assignment: CDR1 SGHVS and CDR2 FQNEAQ. Written as DNA, the CDR3 is TGTGCCAGCAGCTCCCGGGTCTCCACAGGGGGGGAGCAGTACTTC. Its translation: CASSSRVSTGGEQYF.

V is TRBV24-1 and J is TRBJ2-1; tentatively, D is TRBD2 (7 bases). Germline loops: CDR1 KGHDR, CDR2 SFDVKD. The germline V and J ends were trimmed by 8 bases and 2 bases, with 9 bases remaining between them. This CDR3 region has 13 residues. CDR3 DNA: TGTGCCACCACGGGGGGCGCCTACAATGAGCAGTTCTTC. As protein: CATTGGAYNEQFF.

The chain recombines TRBV4-1 with TRBJ2-7; a weak D match, TRBD2 (7 bases). Looked up from germline, CDR1 is MGHRA and CDR2 is YSYEKL. The CDR3 contains 16 residues. V shed 0 bases and J shed 2 bases, with 14 bases lying between them. This CDR3 reads CASSQDRGGEAYEQYF. The CDR3 DNA reads TGCGCCAGCAGCCAAGATAGAGGGGGGGAGGCCTACGAGCAGTACTTC.

The chain couples TRBV19 to TRBJ2-3; unclear D gene. Looked up from germline, CDR1 is LNHDA and CDR2 is SQIVND (reference sequence). With 6 bases removed from V and 4 bases from J, the gap between germline ends came to 5 bases. The CDR3 length is 11 residues. The CDR3 bases are TGTGCCAGTAGCTTCTCAGATACGCAGTATTTT. This gives the protein CASSFSDTQYF.

The chain is built from TRBV27 and TRBJ2-3, with 12 positions matching TRBD2. Germline V gene lookup returns CDR1 MNHEY and CDR2 SMNVEV (reference sequence). V lost 6 bases, J lost 2 bases, and 9 bases stayed unmatched. The CDR3 runs 17 residues. CDR3 protein: CASSRATSGGYTDTQYF. The CDR3 bases are TGTGCCAGCAGCCGCGCCACTAGCGGGGGGTACACAGATACGCAGTATTTT.

The chain carries TRBV4-1 and TRBJ1-5; 7 nucleotides align to TRBD1. With 0 bases clipped from V and 3 bases from J, the junction kept 5 bases outside the gene matches. Per the germline V gene, CDR1 is MGHRA and CDR2 is YSYEKL. The CDR3 covers 16 residues. The CDR3 is CASSQEPTGSNQPQHF. DNA of the CDR3: TGCGCCAGCAGCCAAGAGCCGACAGGGTCCAATCAGCCCCAGCATTTT.

The V call is TRBV10-1, the J call TRBJ1-4; TRBD1 is a possible D gene (6 bases). Germline V lookup: CDR1 WNHNN, CDR2 SYGVQD (reference sequence). Between the trimmed V and J ends, which lost 7 bases and 7 bases, there was a span of 16 bases. The CDR3 covers 14 residues. CDR3 sequence: CASTGTTRGEKLFF. The CDR3 nucleotides are TGCGCCAGCACCGGGACAACGAGGGGTGAAAAACTGTTTTTT.